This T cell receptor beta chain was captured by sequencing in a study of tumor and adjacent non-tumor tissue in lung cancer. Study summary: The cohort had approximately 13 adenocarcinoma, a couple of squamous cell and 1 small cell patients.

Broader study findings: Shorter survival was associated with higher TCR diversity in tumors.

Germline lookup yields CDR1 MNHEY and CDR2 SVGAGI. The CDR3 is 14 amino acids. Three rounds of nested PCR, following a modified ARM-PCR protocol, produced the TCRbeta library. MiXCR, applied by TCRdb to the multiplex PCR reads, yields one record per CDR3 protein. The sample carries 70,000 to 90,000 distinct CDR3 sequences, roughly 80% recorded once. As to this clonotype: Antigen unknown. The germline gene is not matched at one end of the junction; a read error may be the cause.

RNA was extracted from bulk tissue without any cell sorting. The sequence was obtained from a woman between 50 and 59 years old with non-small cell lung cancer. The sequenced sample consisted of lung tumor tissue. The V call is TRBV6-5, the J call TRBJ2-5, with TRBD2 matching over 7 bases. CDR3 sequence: CVSSRERGQETKYF. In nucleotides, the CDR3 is TGTGTCAGCAGCCGTGAGCGGGGTCAGGAGACCAAGTACTTC.